This T cell receptor beta chain appears in the sequencing data of a study of cytomegalovirus exposure and HLA in healthy donors. 60 Vbeta and 13 Jbeta primers were used in PCR. TCRdb keeps only in-frame clones here, not all; method: immunoSEQ multiplex PCR. The sample yields more than 90,000 clones, 78% seen once. The CDR3 consists of 16 residues. Germline V gene data show CDR1 as SGHTA and CDR2 as FQGNSA. Trimming shortened V by 3 bases and J by 0 bases, and 12 bases separated the two germline ends. The clonotype was recovered from a woman aged 55-75 years in good health and CMV-seronegative. The rearrangement uses TRBV7-2 and TRBJ2-1, with a tentative D call TRBD2 (5 bases). The sample consisted of PBMCs. The CDR3 sequence: CASSFQADLSYNEQFF. CDR3 bases: TGTGCCAGCAGCTTCCAAGCGGATCTCTCCTACAATGAGCAGTTCTTC.